The 11 T cell receptor beta chains below come from one sample, sequenced in a study of human T cells and chemical hapten exposure. Time point denoted: healthy volunteer bleed at 6 weeks. Before extraction, the whole blood was not fractionated, and total RNA was taken from it. From the RACE reads, TCRdb called clonotypes with MiXCR, one entry per CDR3 protein. Of some 65,000 distinct CDR3 sequences detected, 5.5% to 7.5% appear once; the ten largest clones hold around 3.4%. The sequencing sample was made of whole blood. These receptors were obtained from a female donor in good health. Some clones in this sample may be carry-over from other donors' samples.

The chain employs TRBV7-2 and TRBJ2-5; 7 bases align to TRBD2. The V segment lost 2 bases and the J segment 4 bases; nucleotides outside the gene matches: 4. The CDR3 length is 14 residues. Germline V gives CDR1 SGHTA, CDR2 FQGNSA. This CDR3 reads CASSLSSGPETQYF. As DNA, the CDR3 is TGTGCCAGCAGCTTATCTAGCGGACCAGAGACCCAGTACTTC.

This clonotype was seen at least ten times. V is TRBV2 and J is TRBJ1-5; D is unclear. CDR1 is SNHLY, CDR2 FYNNEI, per germline. The CDR3 contains 14 residues. V lost 6 bases and J 5 bases, leaving 14 bases between the germline ends. The CDR3 bases are TGTGCCAGCAGATCCTGGGAAGGGTATCAGCCCCAGCATTTT. Its protein product is CASRSWEGYQPQHF.

This clonotype has at least ten counts. The DNA for the CDR3 is TGTGCCAGCAGTTTAGACATGGTGAACACTGAAGCTTTCTTT. Its translation: CASSLDMVNTEAFF. J is TRBJ1-1 and V is TRBV6-1; D remains unclear. Germline V gene sequence: CDR1 MNHNS, CDR2 SASEGT. V lost 5 bases to trimming and J lost 0 bases, with 10 bases between them. The CDR3 consists of 14 residues.

The genes are TRBV29-1 and TRBJ2-1, with 11 bases aligning to TRBD1. The CDR3 consists of 14 residues. V trimming: 7 bases; J trimming: 6 bases; junction bases outside the gene matches: 8. Germline assignment: CDR1 SQVTM and CDR2 ANQGSEA. The CDR3 sequence: CSALSGTGGNEQFF. Written as DNA, the CDR3 is TGCAGCGCCTTATCCGGGACAGGGGGCAATGAGCAGTTCTTC.

This clonotype occurred a few times. The J gene is TRBJ1-3, the V gene TRBV7-2; D remains unclear. V was trimmed by 2 bases and J by 3 bases, leaving 5 bases between them. The CDR3 is 13 amino acids. From germline, CDR1 is SGHTA and CDR2 FQGNSA. CDR3 DNA: TGTGCCAGCAGCTTAAGTCGTGGAAACACCATATATTTT. Its protein is CASSLSRGNTIYF.

V is TRBV6-5 and J is TRBJ2-3; a possible D gene is TRBD1 (6 bases). V was cut by 2 bases and J by 1 base, with 10 bases left in between. Per germline, CDR1 MNHEY and CDR2 SVGAGI. This CDR3 is 15 amino acids long. The CDR3 protein is CASSYRAGGTDTQYF. The CDR3 DNA reads TGTGCCAGCAGTTACAGGGCAGGGGGCACAGATACGCAGTATTTT.

At least ten counts were recorded for this clonotype. The chain couples TRBV6-5 to TRBJ2-2; no clear D gene. This CDR3 has 15 residues. Trimming took off 4 bases at V and 4 bases at J, with 13 bases between the two ends. CDR1 and CDR2 (germline): MNHEY, SVGAGI. The CDR3 nucleotides are TGTGCCAGCAGTTCTTCCTCCGTTGGCACCGGGGAGCTGTTTTTT. Amino acids: CASSSSSVGTGELFF.

This clonotype was seen repeatedly, ten times or more. The chain couples TRBV15 to TRBJ2-3, with 8 nucleotides matching TRBD1. CDR3 size: 16 residues. Germline assignment: CDR1 LNHNV and CDR2 YYDKDF (reference sequence). The V segment lost 1 base and the J segment 4 bases; nucleotides outside the gene matches: 7. CDR3 nucleotides: TGTGCCACCAGCAGAGTTCCAGGACAGGGCTCAGATACGCAGTATTTT. Translating gives CATSRVPGQGSDTQYF.

This clonotype was picked up a small number of times. The J gene is TRBJ1-2, the V gene TRBV29-1; D is unresolved. The V end was cut by 4 bases, the J end by 3 bases, with 9 bases between. Per germline, CDR1 SQVTM and CDR2 ANQGSEA. The CDR3 runs 12 residues. The CDR3 region is CSVGGLDYGYTF. CDR3 bases: TGCAGCGTTGGAGGTCTTGACTATGGCTACACCTTC. The full variable domain, its missing parts supplied by reference TRBV29-1 and TRBJ1-2, is SAVISQKPSRDICQRGTSLTIQCQVDSQVTMMFWYRQQPGQSLTLIATANQGSEATYESGFVIDKFPISRPNLTFSTLTVSNMSPEDSSIYLCSVGGLDYGYTFGSGTRLTVV.

This clonotype came up many times. The gene calls are TRBV7-2 and TRBJ2-7, with 10 bases that match TRBD2. The CDR3 totals 16 residues. CDR1 is SGHTA, CDR2 FQGNSA, per germline. Trimming took 3 bases from V and 2 from J; bases not matched to a gene: 7. The CDR3 spells CASSFPTSGNPYEQYF. The CDR3 coding sequence is TGTGCCAGCAGCTTCCCAACTAGCGGGAACCCCTACGAGCAGTACTTC.

This clonotype showed up just a few times. The chain joins TRBV7-2 to TRBJ2-3; perhaps TRBD2 as D (6 bases). Trimming pared 4 bases from V and 0 bases from J, leaving 17 bases between. Germline values: CDR1 SGHTA, CDR2 FQGNSA. The CDR3 covers 17 residues. The DNA for the CDR3 is TGTGCCAGCAGCTCACCCCTGCTAGCGCTAAGCACAGATACGCAGTATTTT. This gives the protein CASSSPLLALSTDTQYF. The full variable domain, its missing parts supplied by reference TRBV7-2 and TRBJ2-3, is GAGVSQSPSNKVTEKGKDVELRCDPISGHTALYWYRQSLGQGLEFLIYFQGNSAPDKSGLPSDRFSAERTGGSVSTLTIQRTQQEDSAVYLCASSSPLLALSTDTQYFGPGTRLTVL.